This TCR beta chain was sequenced in a study of blood T cell repertoires in COVID-19. At the level of the study: COVID-19 samples, acute and convalescent, were from the United States, Italy and Spain. Nucleic acid was either cDNA or gDNA, and it came from T cells, B-cell-depleted T cells, or PBMCs.

Methods used by the authors: Estimated nucleated cell counts came from reference gene primer amplification. Repertoires were generated with immunoSEQ multiplex PCR, while TCRdb's copy carries only in-frame clones and drops some. Clone size and the V and J calls come from that table; the DNA yielded D and trimming. The sample lists 100,000 or so clones; more than 90% were seen once. Germline CDR1 MNHEY, CDR2 SMNVEV (reference sequence). CDR3 length: 13 amino acids. Trimming took 3 bases from V and 3 from J, leaving 8 bases between them. This clone was seen only a few times. This TCR was sampled from a man aged 18 to 30 with acute or convalescent COVID-19. This sequence joins TRBV27 and TRBJ1-1, with no clear D. The sample consisted of peripheral blood. The CDR3 reads CASSFVTDTEAFF. The CDR3 region has the DNA TGTGCCAGCAGTTTCGTAACGGACACTGAAGCTTTCTTT.